Below, one T cell receptor beta chain is given with its context. This clone was counted between two and nine times. Its antigen remains undetermined. No much larger clone is present one base from it, and per-base qualities are unavailable. The sample comes from a study of blood T cell repertoires in COVID-19 (dated by TCRdb to 2018 to 2020). Describing the broader study: Samples from collaborators originated in the United States, Italy and Spain and spanned both the acute and convalescent phases of COVID-19. The material from the prospective study consisted of cDNA or gDNA derived from T cells, B-cell-depleted T cells, or PBMCs. Subjects who had been exposed to COVID-19, were actively infected with it, or had recovered from it provided the deeply sampled blood TCRbeta repertoires that made up the dataset. The repertoires were made available in a free public database intended to serve as a resource for research on the immune response to SARS-CoV-2. Samples were obtained from the ongoing ImmuneRACE study (first 160 participants) and from 950 to 1,500 subjects provided by 6 global collaborators. Nearly every sample came with metadata listing a de-identified subject ID, COVID-19 status, age in years and sex. Where HLA class I and class II types were available, the types were taken from metadata supplied by the sample provider, not from assay-based typing.

At one collaborating source in Seattle, patients were enrolled during active infection and were followed longitudinally through the course of disease. Whole blood was collected in K2EDTA tubes by collaborating institutions according to the institutions' own protocols. For TCRbeta analysis, collaborator samples were shipped as frozen whole blood, as isolated PBMCs, or as DNA extracted from either sample type. What the authors observed across the whole study: How much clinical and demographic metadata was included differed by source and by participant, and the metadata was provided uncurated.

TCRbeta CDR3 regions were amplified from genomic DNA using the immunoSEQ Assay, a bias-controlled multiplex PCR. Under the source paper's analysis protocol: The number of nucleated cells in each sample was estimated by amplification of reference gene primers within the assay. Sequence reads were collapsed and filtered to measure the absolute abundance of every unique TCRbeta CDR3 rearrangement. For each sample, productive Simpson clonality was calculated as the square root of Simpson's diversity index across productive rearrangements. Held by TCRdb, this immuneACCESS table contains in-frame sequences only and omits some clones. Under half of the omission traces to an unresolved V gene where checked; the cause of the rest is unknown. That table is the source of V, J and clone size, and D and trimming were worked out from the DNA. The sample table contains about 300,000 clones; only one count was recorded for about 91% of them. The ten biggest clones cover 1.5% to 2% of the sample.

The CDR3 starts with the cysteine, ends with the phenylalanine, and has 17 residues. The kept DNA is CDR3 alone, 51 bases in frame from the first base. Per the germline V gene, SGHTA is the CDR1 and FQGNSA is the CDR2. V is clipped by 3 bases and J by 0 bases, and the sequence between their germline boundaries is 15 bases long. The sequence is built from TRBV7-2 and TRBJ1-3; there is no confident call for the D gene. Sequenced sample: peripheral blood. This receptor was identified in a woman in her thirties with COVID-19, enrolled during active disease. The DNA sequence is TGTGCCAGCAGCTTTGACTACAGTTTACTCTCTGGAAACACCATATATTTT. Its amino acids are CASSFDYSLLSGNTIYF.